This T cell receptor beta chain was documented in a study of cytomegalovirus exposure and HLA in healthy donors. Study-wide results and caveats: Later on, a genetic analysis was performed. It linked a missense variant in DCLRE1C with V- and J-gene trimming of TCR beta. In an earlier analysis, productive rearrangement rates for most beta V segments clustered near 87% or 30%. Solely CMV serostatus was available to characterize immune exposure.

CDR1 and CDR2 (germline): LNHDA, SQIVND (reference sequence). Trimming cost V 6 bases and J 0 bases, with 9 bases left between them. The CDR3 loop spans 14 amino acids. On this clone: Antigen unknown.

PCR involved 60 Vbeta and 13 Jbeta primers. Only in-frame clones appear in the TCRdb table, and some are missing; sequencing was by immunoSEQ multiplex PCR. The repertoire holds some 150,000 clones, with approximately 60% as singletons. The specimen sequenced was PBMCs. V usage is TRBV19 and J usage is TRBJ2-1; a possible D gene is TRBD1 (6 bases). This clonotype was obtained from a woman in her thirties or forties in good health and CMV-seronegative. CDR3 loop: CASRQGSSYNEQFF. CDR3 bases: TGTGCCAGTAGACAGGGTAGCTCCTACAATGAGCAGTTCTTC.